These T cell receptor beta chains were read from a single sample in a study of breast tumors, draining lymph nodes, adjacent tissues. TCRdb processed the multiplex PCR reads anew with MiXCR; each CDR3 protein has one entry. The repertoire holds about 20,000 distinct CDR3 sequences, with approximately 32% as singletons. Source material: breast tumor tissue. These receptors all come from a female donor with breast cancer. Some clones in this sample may be carry-over from other donors' samples. Both conserved end residues are part of each CDR3. D genes are given only for firm matches.

cdr3_length v_call d_call cdr3_aa
16 TRBV24-1 . CATSDLGSGGNYGYTF
14 TRBV3-1 TRBD2 CASSMGLANGEQYF
13 TRBV7-9 . CASSLDRAYEQFF
17 TRBV9 . CASSVRFKGSPYNEQFF
15 TRBV6-4 . CASSDSTGEANEQFF
13 TRBV20-1 . CSARIYGEETQYF
13 TRBV9 . CASSQTSEETQYF
18 TRBV9 TRBD2 CASSESGGLAGNTDTQYF
10 TRBV20-1 . CSAFGYEQYF
15 TRBV20-1 TRBD1 CSARADRGTWETQYF
14 TRBV27 . CASSLGTSRGGEFF
15 TRBV6-2/TRBV6-3 TRBD2 CASSYRASGAYEQYF
12 TRBV2 . CASSEGYNEQFF
14 TRBV7-3 . CASSLLGETDTQYF
17 TRBV9 . CASSVDGGEPHSNEQFF
18 TRBV28 TRBD2 CASSQMNGIAGGKDTQYF
15 TRBV10-3 TRBD2 CAISPTSGGTDTQYF
12 TRBV5-6 . CASSEGNQPQHF
13 TRBV4-3 TRBD2 CASAGDYLYEQYF
12 TRBV3-1 . CASMERRGEQYF
15 TRBV6-4 TRBD2 CASSASPGGTGELFF
15 TRBV19 TRBD1 CASRAGQGASETQYF
14 TRBV27 . CASSSDPNTGELFF
15 TRBV20-1 TRBD2 CSALSLPSGHDEQFF
14 TRBV6-1 TRBD1 CASSAGTGSSPLHF
15 TRBV4-2 TRBD1 CASSQTDRGGEKLFF
15 TRBV20-1 TRBD2 CSAHDSSGKTYEQYF
16 TRBV2 . CASSEARYRDNSPLHF
14 TRBV4-1 . CASSQGWRLAEAFF
16 TRBV6-6 TRBD2 CASSYGGASGTGELFF
20 TRBV7-2 TRBD2 CASSPLLRLAGGGVYNEQFF
13 TRBV6-6 . CASSYLIDYEQYF
15 TRBV9 . CASSVGFGYSYEQYF
14 TRBV9 TRBD2 CASSSGRAGDEQFF
16 TRBV25-1 . CASSGEQGTSNQPQHF
14 TRBV7-2 . CASSLDRSSYEQYF
11 TRBV19 . CASSHGDEQYF
12 TRBV5-8 . CASSLVGDGYTF
14 TRBV9 . CASSVDGEYGELFF
15 TRBV5-6 . CASSLGGTNTGELFF